The 11 T cell receptor beta chains below were found in one sample sequenced in a study of early T cells in non-severe SARS-CoV-2 infection. TCRdb re-called the 5' RACE reads through MiXCR, storing one row per CDR3 protein. This sample has about 70,000 distinct CDR3 sequences, with around 15% found just once. The specimen comprised whole blood, sampled at baseline. The receptors here all came from an adult who was a healthcare worker with PCR-confirmed SARS-CoV-2 infection or an uninfected control (not recorded which).

J is TRBJ2-5 and V is TRBV29-1; possibly TRBD2 for D (5 bases). Trimming took off 1 base at V and 0 bases at J, with 9 bases between the two ends. This CDR3 region has 14 residues. Germline V gives CDR1 SQVTM, CDR2 ANQGSEA. The CDR3 DNA is TGCAGCGTTGAAGCCAGCGGATACCAAGAGACCCAGTACTTC. Translating it yields CSVEASGYQETQYF. Using reference TRBV29-1 and TRBJ2-5 for the parts outside the CDR3, the full variable domain is SAVISQKPSRDICQRGTSLTIQCQVDSQVTMMFWYRQQPGQSLTLIATANQGSEATYESGFVIDKFPISRPNLTFSTLTVSNMSPEDSSIYLCSVEASGYQETQYFGPGTRLLVL.

This clonotype occurred many times. CDR3 amino acids: CASSLEGTGNSPLHF. CDR3 sequence (DNA): TGTGCCAGCAGCTTAGAAGGGACAGGAAATTCACCCCTCCACTTT. The chain combines TRBV7-2 with TRBJ1-6; 8 positions match TRBD1. Looked up from germline, CDR1 is SGHTA and CDR2 is FQGNSA. V lost 1 base to trimming and J lost 7 bases; unmatched junction nucleotides: 3. CDR3 length: 15 amino acids.

This sequence joins TRBV29-1 and TRBJ2-7; TRBD1 aligns across 7 bases. This CDR3 comprises 13 residues. Looked up from germline, CDR1 is SQVTM and CDR2 is ANQGSEA. With V trimmed by 7 bases and J by 6 bases, 12 bases remained unmatched. This CDR3 reads CSAQQGWGGEQYF. The CDR3 region has the DNA TGCAGCGCCCAACAGGGGTGGGGCGGCGAGCAGTACTTC.

The chain recombines TRBV6-1 with TRBJ2-1; D might be TRBD1 (6 bases). CDR3 size: 14 residues. Germline CDR1 reads MNHNS; CDR2 reads SASEGT. V was pared by 6 bases and J by 3 bases, with 12 bases between. DNA for the CDR3: TGTGCCAGCAGGGGAACGGACAGCTACAATGAGCAGTTCTTC. Its protein is CASRGTDSYNEQFF.

This clonotype was detected many times. The V gene is TRBV18, the J gene TRBJ2-7, with D perhaps TRBD2 (7 bases). Looked up from germline, CDR1 is KGHSH and CDR2 is LQKENI. The CDR3 runs to 15 residues. Trimming cost V 6 bases and J 0 bases, with 15 bases left between them. The CDR3 region has the DNA TGTGCCAGCTCCCCCCGGGCGGGGGCCTCCTACGAGCAGTACTTC. Its translation: CASSPRAGASYEQYF. The full variable domain, in which reference TRBV18 and TRBJ2-7 provide the parts outside the CDR3, is NAGVMQNPRHLVRRRGQEARLRCSPMKGHSHVYWYRQLPEEGLKFMVYLQKENIIDESGMPKERFSAEFPKEGPSILRIQQVVRGDSAAYFCASSPRAGASYEQYFGPGTRLTVT.

This clonotype came up a few times. The V call is TRBV7-2, the J call TRBJ2-6; TRBD1 aligns across 8 bases. Trimming removed 5 bases from V and 2 bases from J; junction bases left unmatched: 2. The germline CDR1 and CDR2 sequences are SGHTA and FQGNSA. The CDR3 consists of 15 residues. The CDR3 DNA is TGTGCCAGCAGCGCACAGGGGGCTGGGGCCAACGTCCTGACTTTC. It translates to CASSAQGAGANVLTF. The variable domain in full, completed from reference TRBV7-2 and TRBJ2-6, reads GAGVSQSPSNKVTEKGKDVELRCDPISGHTALYWYRQSLGQGLEFLIYFQGNSAPDKSGLPSDRFSAERTGGSVSTLTIQRTQQEDSAVYLCASSAQGAGANVLTFGAGSRLTVL.

This clonotype has only a few counts. The chain uses TRBV29-1 and TRBJ1-1; D gene ambiguous. This CDR3 comprises 11 residues. CDR1 and CDR2 (germline): SQVTM, ANQGSEA. Between the trimmed V and J ends, which lost 3 bases and 8 bases, there was a span of 10 bases. The CDR3 loop is CSVEDRQEAFF. CDR3 in DNA: TGCAGCGTTGAGGACCGCCAGGAAGCTTTCTTT.

This clonotype was detected many times. One end of the junction does not line up with germline, which may come from a read error. V is TRBV4-2 and J is TRBJ2-3; 11 bases are shared with TRBD2. Germline V gives CDR1 LGHNA, CDR2 YNFKEQ. The CDR3 totals 19 residues. The CDR3 loop is CASTQEGTSGAFSTDTQYF. The CDR3 bases are TGTGCCAGCACCCAAGAAGGGACTAGCGGAGCCTTCAGCACAGATACGCAGTATTTT.

This clonotype has only a few counts. This chain joins TRBV27 and TRBJ2-5; D is undetermined. Trimming pared 3 bases from V and 4 bases from J, leaving 12 bases between. Germline V CDR1 and CDR2: MNHEY, SMNVEV (reference sequence). This CDR3 has 14 residues. The CDR3 DNA follows: TGTGCCAGCAGTTTCAATACGGCCTTAGAGACCCAGTACTTC. It is translated as CASSFNTALETQYF.

This clonotype was seen at least ten times. The V call is TRBV5-8, the J call TRBJ2-5; 9 nucleotides line up with TRBD1. The CDR3 totals 16 residues. V lost 4 bases to trimming and J lost 2 bases; unmatched junction nucleotides: 9. Germline V lookup: CDR1 SGHTS, CDR2 YDEGEE. The CDR3 loop reads CASSRTGARGQETQYF. The DNA for the CDR3 is TGTGCCAGCAGCCGGACAGGGGCTCGGGGGCAAGAGACCCAGTACTTC.

V gene TRBV6-5 combines with J gene TRBJ2-7; a possible D gene is TRBD1 (6 bases). V shed 0 bases and J shed 2 bases, with 11 bases lying between them. The CDR3 consists of 15 residues. CDR1 MNHEY and CDR2 SVGAGI come from the germline V gene. The chain's CDR3 is CASSYSGHGAYEQYF. The CDR3 region has the DNA TGTGCCAGCAGTTACTCGGGACACGGAGCCTACGAGCAGTACTTC.